Presented here are 13 T cell receptor beta chains from one specimen sequenced in a study of CD8+ T cells in alopecia areata. It was cDNA, reverse transcribed from extracted RNA, that served as the sequencing template. The repertoire was sequenced with immunoSEQ multiplex PCR; TCRdb's copy has only in-frame clones and lacks some. Singletons are absent from the sample, which has 15,000 to 20,000 clones. Sorting relied on CD4, CD8alpha, NKG2D, NKG2ACE and other markers applied to pooled cutaneous lymph node cells. Sequenced input: CD8+ T cells sorted from a lymph node. These receptors originate from a C3H/HeJ mouse with alopecia areata. The strain's MHC haplotype is H2-k.

The table lists this clone with a few counts. The gene names here belong to mouse. The read falls 4 residues short of the CDR3 end, and the missing part is taken from the germline J gene. The gene calls are TRBV1 and TRBJ1-4; the match to TRBD1 covers 9 bases. The CDR3 has 15 residues. CDR1 and CDR2 from the germline V gene are NSQYPW and LRSPGD (reference sequence). The J segment lost 5 bases and the V segment lost 4 bases, leaving 5 bases of the junction unmatched. CDR3 DNA, as far as it was read: TGCACCTGCAGTGTAGGGACAGGGAGAAACGAA. Its translation: CTCSVGTGRNE. The entire CDR3 protein is CTCSVGTGRNERLFF.

This clone was found many times. Here the gene names and germline are mouse. The read gets to within 4 residues of the CDR3 end, and the germline J gene fills in the rest. The J gene is TRBJ2-5, the V gene TRBV13-3; TRBD2 agrees at 9 bases. Germline V gene lookup returns CDR1 NNHDY and CDR2 SYVADS. The CDR3 spans 14 residues. The sequenced part of the CDR3 DNA is TGTGCCAGCAGTGATGACTGGGGGGAAGAC. Translation gives CASSDDWGED. From start to end, the CDR3 is CASSDDWGEDTQYF.

This clone was detected many times. Gene names follow the mouse nomenclature. Read data end 4 residues before the CDR3 end; the end is taken from the germline J gene. This rearrangement joins TRBV12-1 to TRBJ2-3, with TRBD2 matching over 12 bases. V lost 0 bases, J lost 0 bases, and 3 bases stayed unmatched. The CDR3 contains 17 residues. Germline-derived CDR1 and CDR2 are SGHSN and HYEKVE. Here the CDR3 reads CASSLGTGGPSAETLYF. CDR3 bases read: TGTGCCAGCTCTCTCGGGACTGGGGGGCCTAGTGCAGAA.

For this clone: The gene names given are mouse names. The read ends 4 residues early relative to the CDR3; the germline J gene fills the gap. This chain connects TRBV1 to TRBJ2-2, with TRBD1 as a possible D gene (6 bases). Germline V gene lookup returns CDR1 NSQYPW and CDR2 LRSPGD (reference sequence). The germline V and J ends were trimmed by 4 bases and 3 bases, with 6 bases remaining between them. The CDR3 is 13 residues long. CDR3 sequence: CTCSDRDTGQLYF. The sequenced CDR3 bases are TGCACCTGCAGTGACAGGGACACCGGG.

This clone is labeled as medium-sized. Genes and germline are mouse. Coverage ceases 4 residues before the CDR3 finishes, and the germline J gene fills in the end. The genes are TRBV16 and TRBJ2-1, with a weak D call TRBD1 (6 bases). V was trimmed by 4 bases and J by 1 base, leaving 11 bases between them. CDR1 is SGHSA, CDR2 FRNQAP, per germline. The CDR3 sequence is 15 residues long. Incomplete CDR3 DNA: TGTGCAAGCAGCTACAGGACAGAAAACTATGCT. It specifies CASSYRTENYA. In full, the CDR3 reads CASSYRTENYAEQFF.

This clone was found many times. The genes and germline here are from mouse. The sequenced fragment ends 4 residues before the CDR3 boundary, so the rest is inferred from the germline J gene. This chain links TRBV13-3 with TRBJ2-4; 7 bases line up with TRBD1. Germline CDR1 NNHDY, CDR2 SYVADS. The CDR3 consists of 12 residues. CDR3 DNA (partial): TGTGCCAGCAGCGGGACAGAAAAC. It yields the protein CASSGTEN. The whole CDR3 region reads CASSGTENTLYF.

This clone appeared many times. Mouse gene names and germline throughout. The read gets to within 4 residues of the CDR3 end, and the germline J gene fills in the rest. V and J are TRBV1 and TRBJ2-7; tentatively, D is TRBD2 (6 bases). The CDR3 totals 13 residues. V was shortened by 5 bases and J by 0 bases, with 8 bases between the two germline ends. Germline CDR1 NSQYPW, CDR2 LRSPGD (reference sequence). The covered CDR3 bases are TGCACCTGCAGTTCGGGGGGCTCCTAT. This translates into CTCSSGGSY. Given in full, the CDR3 is CTCSSGGSYEQYF.

This clone was seen only a few times. Germline and genes: mouse. The read is 4 residues too short to cover the CDR3 end, so that end is filled in from the germline J gene. The chain carries TRBV13-2 and TRBJ1-4, with 10 bases fitting TRBD1. The ends lost 3 bases at V and 6 bases at J; junction bases unmatched: 2. The CDR3 length is 14 residues. CDR1 is NNHNN, CDR2 SYGAGS, per germline (reference sequence). The CDR3 sequence: CASGAGTGDERLFF. Partial CDR3 DNA: TGTGCCAGCGGTGCCGGGACAGGGGACGAA.

This clone was seen only a few times. Genes and germline come from the mouse. Coverage ceases 4 residues before the CDR3 finishes, and the germline J gene fills in the end. The chain combines TRBV14 with TRBJ2-3; 10 positions agree with TRBD1. After removal of 5 bases from V and 3 bases from J, the junction contained 6 bases not matched to a gene. CDR1 is SGHDT, CDR2 FRDEAV, per germline. CDR3 size: 15 residues. The CDR3 loop reads CASSGGQGWAETLYF. The covered CDR3 bases are TGTGCCAGCAGCGGGGGACAGGGGTGGGCAGAA.

In its sample, this clone was seen a few times. Germline and genes: mouse. The read finishes 4 residues shy of the CDR3 end, and the germline J gene is used to complete it. The chain employs TRBV31 and TRBJ2-1; 11 bases are a match to TRBD2. The CDR3 has 16 residues. Germline V gives CDR1 GKSSPN, CDR2 SITVG. Trimming removed 1 base from V and 5 bases from J; junction bases left unmatched: 7. This CDR3 is CAWSPLSGLGDAEQFF. The sequenced part of the CDR3 DNA is TGTGCCTGGAGTCCGCTTTCGGGACTGGGGGATGCT.

This clone showed up just a few times. The genes are named according to mouse. The read stops 4 residues short of the end of the CDR3; the missing end is completed from the germline J gene. The chain employs TRBV13-3 and TRBJ2-4, with 10 bases identical to TRBD2. The V segment lost 5 bases and the J segment 0 bases; nucleotides outside the gene matches: 6. The V gene's germline CDR1 is NNHDY and CDR2 SYVADS. The CDR3 has 16 amino acids. CDR3 region: CASSADWGSSQNTLYF. The sequenced CDR3 bases are TGTGCCAGCAGCGCGGACTGGGGGTCTAGTCAAAAC.

This clone showed up many times. Germline and genes here are mouse. The CDR3 goes on 4 residues after the read ends, and that part is filled in from the germline J gene. V and J are TRBV13-3 and TRBJ1-4; 11 nucleotides agree with TRBD1. The germline gives CDR1 NNHDY, CDR2 SYVADS. V lost 5 bases, J lost 6 bases, and 3 bases stayed unmatched. The CDR3 extends over 14 amino acids. The CDR3 is CASRPGQGDERLFF. The sequenced CDR3 bases are TGTGCCAGCAGGCCGGGACAGGGGGACGAA.

On this clone itself: Gene names and germline match the mouse. Sequencing ends 4 residues short of the CDR3 end; the germline J gene provides the rest. J is TRBJ2-1 and V is TRBV13-2; D call uncertain. The CDR3 has 12 residues. Germline V gives CDR1 NNHNN, CDR2 SYGAGS (reference sequence). CDR3 sequence reads: CASGDRWAEQFF. CDR3 DNA, as far as it was read: TGTGCCAGCGGTGATCGCTGGGCT.